This entry lists 9 T cell receptor beta chains sequenced from one sample in a study of CD8 T cells in Susac syndrome. Reverse transcription of about 0.45 to 1 ug RNA was performed with random hexamers. Via MiXCR, TCRdb re-called the immunoSEQ multiplex PCR reads, giving one row per CDR3 protein. The sample has around 200,000 distinct CDR3 sequences, 95% seen once; the top ten hold around 0.15%. Material for sequencing was CD8+ T cells from PBMCs. Receptors were obtained from a human donor with Susac syndrome.

V usage is TRBV2 and J usage is TRBJ2-1, with a tentative D call TRBD2 (6 bases). The germline V gene encodes CDR1 SNHLY and CDR2 FYNNEI. CDR3 length equals 15 residues. Between the trimmed V and J ends, which lost 2 bases and 4 bases, there was a span of 12 bases. The CDR3, as DNA: TGTGCCAGCAGTGAACGGGTAGCGGTTTACAATGAGCAGTTCTTC. As protein: CASSERVAVYNEQFF.

V gene TRBV20-1 combines with J gene TRBJ2-4, with D perhaps TRBD1 (5 bases). The CDR3 is made up of 15 amino acids. The V gene lost 4 bases and the J gene lost 1 base, with 14 bases spanning the gap. From germline, CDR1 is DFQATT and CDR2 SNEGSKA (reference sequence). As DNA, the CDR3 is TGCAGTGCTACAGGGAATGAAGGGGCCAAAAACATTCAGTACTTC. This codes for CSATGNEGAKNIQYF.

The V gene is TRBV2, the J gene TRBJ1-1; the D is unclear. Per germline, CDR1 SNHLY and CDR2 FYNNEI. Trimming cost V 6 bases and J 10 bases, with 15 bases left between them. CDR3 length: 12 amino acids. The CDR3, as DNA: TGTGCCAGCAGGGACGGTCCCGTGGTAGCTTTCTTT. Residues: CASRDGPVVAFF.

This rearrangement joins TRBV13 to TRBJ1-3, with 8 bases aligning to TRBD1. The ends lost 5 bases at V and 5 bases at J; junction bases unmatched: 5. The CDR3 spans 14 residues. Germline lookup yields CDR1 PRHDT and CDR2 FYEKMQ (reference sequence). CDR3 loop: CASSPRTGRNTIYF. The CDR3, as DNA: TGTGCCAGCAGCCCACGGACAGGGAGAAACACCATATATTTT.

This clonotype appeared a single time. One end of the junction varies from germline; a read error may be responsible. The J gene is TRBJ1-1, the V gene TRBV29-1, with 8 bases identical to TRBD1. In germline, CDR1 is SQVTM, CDR2 ANQGSEA. This CDR3 comprises 14 residues. The CDR3 sequence is CSVGQGEVNSEAFF. DNA for the CDR3: TGCAGCGTCGGACAGGGCGAGGTGAACAGTGAAGCTTTCTTT.

V usage is TRBV2 and J usage is TRBJ2-1, with D possibly matching TRBD2 (5 bases). The V end lost 8 bases, the J end lost 1 base, and 15 bases lay between the germline ends. This CDR3 is built from 15 residues. Germline CDR1 SNHLY, CDR2 FYNNEI. The CDR3 DNA reads TGTGCCAGCGTTATCGGGGTTGGGTCCTACAATGAGCAGTTCTTC. Its protein is CASVIGVGSYNEQFF.

The V gene is TRBV7-6, the J gene TRBJ2-1; 7 bases match TRBD2. CDR1 and CDR2 (germline): SGHVS, FNYEAQ. V trimming: 1 base; J trimming: 10 bases; junction bases outside the gene matches: 10. This CDR3 contains 15 residues. The CDR3 DNA reads as TGTGCCAGCAGCTTAGAGGGGACTATACCCCACGAGCAGTTCTTC. It yields the protein CASSLEGTIPHEQFF.

The J gene is TRBJ1-4, the V gene TRBV5-5; D perhaps matches TRBD1 (5 bases). CDR3 length equals 14 residues. The germline V gene has CDR1 SGHKS and CDR2 YYEKEE (reference sequence). The V and J ends lost 5 bases and 4 bases respectively, with 12 bases between them. The CDR3 DNA follows: TGTGCCAGCAGACCCGGGACGGGTAATGAAAAACTGTTTTTT. Amino acids: CASRPGTGNEKLFF.

This clonotype occurred once. This chain joins TRBV23-1 and TRBJ1-6; perhaps TRBD1 as D (6 bases). TRBV23-1 is noted as an ORF with a role that remains uncertain. V was pared by 4 bases and J by 5 bases, with 21 bases between. The CDR3 is 18 residues long. The CDR3 DNA reads as TGCGCCAGCAGTCGATCCCCCCTTGGGGGGCAAAATAATTCACCCCTCCACTTT. This encodes CASSRSPLGGQNNSPLHF.